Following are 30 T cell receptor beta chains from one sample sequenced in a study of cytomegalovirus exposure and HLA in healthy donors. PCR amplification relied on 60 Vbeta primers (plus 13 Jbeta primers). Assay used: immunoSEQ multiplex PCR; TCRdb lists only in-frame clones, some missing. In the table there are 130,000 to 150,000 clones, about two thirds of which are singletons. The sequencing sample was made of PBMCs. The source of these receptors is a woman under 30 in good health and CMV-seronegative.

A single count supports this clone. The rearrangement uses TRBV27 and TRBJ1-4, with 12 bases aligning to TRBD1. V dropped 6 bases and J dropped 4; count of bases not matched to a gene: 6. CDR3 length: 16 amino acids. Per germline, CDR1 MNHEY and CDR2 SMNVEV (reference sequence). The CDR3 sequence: CASSGTGGMFNEKLFF. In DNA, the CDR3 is TGTGCCAGCAGCGGGACAGGGGGCATGTTTAATGAAAAACTGTTTTTT.

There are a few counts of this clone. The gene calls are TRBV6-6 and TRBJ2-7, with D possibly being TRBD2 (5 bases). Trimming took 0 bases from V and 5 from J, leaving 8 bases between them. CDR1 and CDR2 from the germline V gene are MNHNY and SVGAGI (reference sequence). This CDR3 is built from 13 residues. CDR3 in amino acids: CASSYSTTDEQYV. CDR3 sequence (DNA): TGTGCCAGCAGTTACTCGACTACGGACGAGCAGTACGTC.

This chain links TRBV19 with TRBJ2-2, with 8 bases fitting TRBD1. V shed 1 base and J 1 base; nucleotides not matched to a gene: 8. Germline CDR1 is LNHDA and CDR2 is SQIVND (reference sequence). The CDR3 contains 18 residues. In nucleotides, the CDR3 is TGTGCCAGTAGTATAGCCCCCGGGACAGGTGGGAACACCGGGGAGCTGTTTTTT. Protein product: CASSIAPGTGGNTGELFF. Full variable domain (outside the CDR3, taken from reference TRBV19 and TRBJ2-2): DGGITQSPKYLFRKEGQNVTLSCEQNLNHDAMYWYRQDPGQGLRLIYYSQIVNDFQKGDIAEGYSVSREKKESFPLTVTSAQKNPTAFYLCASSIAPGTGGNTGELFFGEGSRLTVL.

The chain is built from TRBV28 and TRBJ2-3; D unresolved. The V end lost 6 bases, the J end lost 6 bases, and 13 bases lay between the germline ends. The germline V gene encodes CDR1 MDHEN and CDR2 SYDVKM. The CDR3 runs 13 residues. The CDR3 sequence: CASSQGTRDTQYF. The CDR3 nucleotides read TGTGCCAGCAGCCAAGGTACGCGGGATACGCAGTATTTT.

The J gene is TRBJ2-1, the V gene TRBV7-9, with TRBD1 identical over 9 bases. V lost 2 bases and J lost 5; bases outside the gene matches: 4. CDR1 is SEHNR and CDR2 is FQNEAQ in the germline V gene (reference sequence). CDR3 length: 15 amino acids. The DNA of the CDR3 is TGTGCCAGCAGCTTATCACAGGGGGCAAACAATGAGCAGTTCTTC. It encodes CASSLSQGANNEQFF.

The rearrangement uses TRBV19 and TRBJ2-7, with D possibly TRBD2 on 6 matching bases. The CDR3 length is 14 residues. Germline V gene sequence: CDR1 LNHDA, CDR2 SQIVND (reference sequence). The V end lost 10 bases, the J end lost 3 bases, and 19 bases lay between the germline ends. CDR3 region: CATSHPGTFYEQYF. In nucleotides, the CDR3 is TGTGCCACATCCCACCCCGGGACTTTCTACGAGCAGTACTTC.

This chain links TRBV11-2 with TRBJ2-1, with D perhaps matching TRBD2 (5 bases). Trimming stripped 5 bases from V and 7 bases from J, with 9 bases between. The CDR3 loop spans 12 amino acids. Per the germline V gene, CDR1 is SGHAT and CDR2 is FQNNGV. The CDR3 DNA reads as TGTGCCAGCAGCCCTAGCTGGAATGAGCAGTTCTTC. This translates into CASSPSWNEQFF.

CDR3 protein: CASSMWDKDYGYTF. CDR3 nucleotides: TGTGCCAGTAGTATGTGGGACAAGGACTATGGCTACACCTTC. V usage is TRBV19 and J usage is TRBJ1-2; maybe TRBD1 (6 bases). Trimming shortened V by 3 bases and J by 3 bases, and 11 bases separated the two germline ends. CDR1 is LNHDA and CDR2 is SQIVND in the germline V gene (reference sequence). The CDR3 runs to 14 residues.

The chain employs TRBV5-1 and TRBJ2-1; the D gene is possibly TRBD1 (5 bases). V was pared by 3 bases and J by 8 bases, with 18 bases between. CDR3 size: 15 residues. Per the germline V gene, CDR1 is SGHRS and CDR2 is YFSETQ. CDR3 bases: TGCGCCAGCAGCTGGGGCCTTTCCACTTCGGATGAGCAGTTCTTC. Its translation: CASSWGLSTSDEQFF.

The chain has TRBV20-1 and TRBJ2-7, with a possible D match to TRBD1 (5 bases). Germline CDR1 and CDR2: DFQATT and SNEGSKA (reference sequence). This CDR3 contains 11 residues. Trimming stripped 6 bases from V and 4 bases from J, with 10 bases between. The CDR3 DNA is TGCAGTGCCCTAGACAGTTACGAGCAGTACTTC. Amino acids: CSALDSYEQYF.

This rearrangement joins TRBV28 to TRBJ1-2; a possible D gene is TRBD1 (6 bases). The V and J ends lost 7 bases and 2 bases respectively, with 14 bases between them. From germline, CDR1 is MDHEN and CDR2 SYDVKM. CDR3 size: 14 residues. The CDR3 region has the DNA TGTGCCAGCACCAAATCGGGGGGCAACTATGGCTACACCTTC. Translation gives CASTKSGGNYGYTF.

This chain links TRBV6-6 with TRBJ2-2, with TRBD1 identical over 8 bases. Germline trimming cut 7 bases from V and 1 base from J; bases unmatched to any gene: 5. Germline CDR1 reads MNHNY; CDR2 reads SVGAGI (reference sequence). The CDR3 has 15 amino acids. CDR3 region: CASKLGQGNTGELFF. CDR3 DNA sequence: TGTGCCAGCAAGCTTGGACAGGGGAACACCGGGGAGCTGTTTTTT.

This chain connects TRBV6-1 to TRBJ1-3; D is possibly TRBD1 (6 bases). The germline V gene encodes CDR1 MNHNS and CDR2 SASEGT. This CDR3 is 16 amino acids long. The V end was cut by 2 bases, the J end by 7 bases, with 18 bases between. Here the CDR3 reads CASSEQGIFSGNTIYF. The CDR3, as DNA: TGTGCCAGCAGTGAACAGGGGATCTTCTCCGGGAACACCATATATTTT.

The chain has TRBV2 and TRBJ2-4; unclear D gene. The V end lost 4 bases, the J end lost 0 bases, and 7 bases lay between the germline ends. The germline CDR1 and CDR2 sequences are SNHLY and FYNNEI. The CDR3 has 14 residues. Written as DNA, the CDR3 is TGTGCCAGCAGTGTACTTCAAGCCAAAAACATTCAGTACTTC. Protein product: CASSVLQAKNIQYF.

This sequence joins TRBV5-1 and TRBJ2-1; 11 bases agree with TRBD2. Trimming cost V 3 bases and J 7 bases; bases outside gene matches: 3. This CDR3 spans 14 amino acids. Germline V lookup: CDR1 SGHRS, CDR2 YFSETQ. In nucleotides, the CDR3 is TGCGCCAGCAGCTATATAGCGGGAGGGAATGAGCAGTTCTTC. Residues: CASSYIAGGNEQFF.

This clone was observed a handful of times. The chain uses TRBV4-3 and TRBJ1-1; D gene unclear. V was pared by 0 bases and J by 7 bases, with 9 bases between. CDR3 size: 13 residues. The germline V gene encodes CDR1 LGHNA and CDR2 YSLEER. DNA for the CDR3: TGCGCCAGCAGCCAAGATGAGATCGGTGAAGCTTTCTTT. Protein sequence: CASSQDEIGEAFF.

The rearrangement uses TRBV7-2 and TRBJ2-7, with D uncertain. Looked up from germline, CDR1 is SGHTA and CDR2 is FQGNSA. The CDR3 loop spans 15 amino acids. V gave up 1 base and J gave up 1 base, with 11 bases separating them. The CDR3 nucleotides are TGTGCCAGCAGCTTAGAGGCAGGATTGTCCTACGAGCAGTACGTC. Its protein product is CASSLEAGLSYEQYV.

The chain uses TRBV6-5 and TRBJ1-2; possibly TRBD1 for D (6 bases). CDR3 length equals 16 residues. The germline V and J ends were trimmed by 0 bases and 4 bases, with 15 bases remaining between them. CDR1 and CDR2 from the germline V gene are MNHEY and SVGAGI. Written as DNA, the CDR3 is TGTGCCAGCAGTTACTCGGGACAAGGCTCATCCTATGGCTACACCTTC. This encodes CASSYSGQGSSYGYTF.

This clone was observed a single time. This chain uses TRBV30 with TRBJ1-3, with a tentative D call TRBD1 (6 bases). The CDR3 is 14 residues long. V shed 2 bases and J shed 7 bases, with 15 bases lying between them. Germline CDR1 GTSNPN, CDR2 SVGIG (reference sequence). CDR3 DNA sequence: TGTGCCTGGAGTAGGGCAGCCAGGGGCAACACCATATATTTT. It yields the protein CAWSRAARGNTIYF.

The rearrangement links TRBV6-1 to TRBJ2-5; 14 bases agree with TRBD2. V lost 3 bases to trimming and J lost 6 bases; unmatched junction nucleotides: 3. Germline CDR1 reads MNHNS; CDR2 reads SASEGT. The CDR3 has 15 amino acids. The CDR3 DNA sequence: TGTGCCAGCAGTGAGACTAGCGGGGGGGCCAAGACCCAGTACTTC. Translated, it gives CASSETSGGAKTQYF.

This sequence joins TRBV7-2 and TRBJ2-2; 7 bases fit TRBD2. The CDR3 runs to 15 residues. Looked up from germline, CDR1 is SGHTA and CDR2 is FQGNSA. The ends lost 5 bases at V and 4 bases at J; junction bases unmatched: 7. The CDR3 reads CASSPVGGFTGELFF. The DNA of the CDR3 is TGTGCCAGCAGCCCCGTGGGAGGGTTCACCGGGGAGCTGTTTTTT.

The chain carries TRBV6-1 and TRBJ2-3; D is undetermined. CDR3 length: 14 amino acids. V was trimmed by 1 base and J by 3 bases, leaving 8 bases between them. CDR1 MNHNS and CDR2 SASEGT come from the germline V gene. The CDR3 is CASSEVSATDTQYF. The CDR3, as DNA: TGTGCCAGCAGTGAAGTGTCAGCGACAGATACGCAGTATTTT.

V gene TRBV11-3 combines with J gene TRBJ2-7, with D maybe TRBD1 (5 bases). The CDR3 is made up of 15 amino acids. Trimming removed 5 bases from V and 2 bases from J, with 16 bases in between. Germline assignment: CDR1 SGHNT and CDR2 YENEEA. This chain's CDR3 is CASSPLRADTYEQYV. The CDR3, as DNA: TGTGCCAGCAGCCCACTCCGGGCGGACACCTACGAGCAGTACGTC.

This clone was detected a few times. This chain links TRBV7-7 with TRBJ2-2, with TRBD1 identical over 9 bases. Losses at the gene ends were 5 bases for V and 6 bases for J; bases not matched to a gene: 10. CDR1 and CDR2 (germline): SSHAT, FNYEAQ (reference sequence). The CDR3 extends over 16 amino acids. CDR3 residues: CASSRVEGQGSGELFF. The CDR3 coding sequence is TGTGCCAGCAGCCGGGTAGAGGGACAGGGCTCCGGGGAGCTGTTTTTT.

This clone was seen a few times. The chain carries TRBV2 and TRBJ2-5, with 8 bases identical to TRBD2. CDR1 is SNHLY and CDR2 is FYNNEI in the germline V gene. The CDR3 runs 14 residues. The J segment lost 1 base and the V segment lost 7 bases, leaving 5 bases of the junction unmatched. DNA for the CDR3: TGTGCCAGCAACGGGGGGGTTCTCCAAGAGACCCAGTACTTC. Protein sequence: CASNGGVLQETQYF. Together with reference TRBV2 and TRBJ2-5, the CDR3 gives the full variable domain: EPEVTQTPSHQVTQMGQEVILRCVPISNHLYFYWYRQILGQKVEFLVSFYNNEISEKSEIFDDQFSVERPDGSNFTLKIRSTKLEDSAMYFCASNGGVLQETQYFGPGTRLLVL.

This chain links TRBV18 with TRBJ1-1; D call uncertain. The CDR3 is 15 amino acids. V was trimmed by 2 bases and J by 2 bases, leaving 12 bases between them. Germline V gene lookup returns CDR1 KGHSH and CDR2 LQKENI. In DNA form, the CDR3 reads TGTGCCAGCTCACCAACGAACCCCCTAAACACTGAAGCTTTCTTT. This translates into CASSPTNPLNTEAFF.

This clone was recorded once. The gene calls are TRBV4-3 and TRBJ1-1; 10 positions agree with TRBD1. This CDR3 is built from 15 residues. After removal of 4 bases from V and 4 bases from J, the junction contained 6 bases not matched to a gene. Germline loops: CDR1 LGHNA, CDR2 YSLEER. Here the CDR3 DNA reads TGCGCCAGCAGCCCAGGGACAGGGGTTCTCACTGAAGCTTTCTTT. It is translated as CASSPGTGVLTEAFF.

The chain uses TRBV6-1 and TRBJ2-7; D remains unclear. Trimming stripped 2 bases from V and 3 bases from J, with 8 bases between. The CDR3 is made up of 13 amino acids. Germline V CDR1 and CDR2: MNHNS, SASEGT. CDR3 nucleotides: TGTGCCAGCAGTGAACCCAACAACTACGAGCAGTACGTC. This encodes CASSEPNNYEQYV.

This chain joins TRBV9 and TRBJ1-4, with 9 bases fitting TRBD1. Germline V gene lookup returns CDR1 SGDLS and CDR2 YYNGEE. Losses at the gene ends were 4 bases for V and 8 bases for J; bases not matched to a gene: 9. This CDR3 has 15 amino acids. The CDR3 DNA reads TGTGCCAGCAGCCCCGGCGGGACAGGGAGGGAAAAACTGTTTTTT. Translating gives CASSPGGTGREKLFF.

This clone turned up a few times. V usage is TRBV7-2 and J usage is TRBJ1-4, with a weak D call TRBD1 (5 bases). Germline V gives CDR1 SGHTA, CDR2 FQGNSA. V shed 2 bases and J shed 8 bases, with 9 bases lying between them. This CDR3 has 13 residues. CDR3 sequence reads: CASSLQEGEKLFF. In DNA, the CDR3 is TGTGCCAGCAGCTTACAGGAGGGGGAAAAACTGTTTTTT.